Below, 18 T cell receptor beta chains from the same sample are listed, as sequenced in a study of T cell responses to AZD1222 COVID-19 vaccine (dated by TCRdb to the early 2020s). This specimen's time point label, per the study, means: baseline before first vaccination. The method was the immunoSEQ multiplex PCR assay. Imported from immuneACCESS, the table was reduced by TCRdb to in-frame sequences with V and J called. These copies leave out some clones; in studies compared against another copy, an unresolved V gene accounts for under half, and the cause of the remainder is not known. Here the sample has 170,000 or so clones; about nine tenths occur a single time. The ten largest account for approximately 1.4% of the sample. Source: peripheral blood, taken on day 0 of AZD1222 vaccination. Receptors were obtained from an adult in good health.

The CDR3 sequence is CASSYSGTGLPGELFF. The DNA of the CDR3 is TGTGCCAGCAGTTACTCAGGGACAGGGCTTCCCGGGGAGCTGTTTTTT. The chain is built from TRBV6-5 and TRBJ2-2, with 9 bases lining up with TRBD1. With 0 bases clipped from V and 6 bases from J, the junction kept 5 bases outside the gene matches. CDR3 length: 16 amino acids. Germline loops: CDR1 MNHEY, CDR2 SVGAGI.

J is TRBJ2-5 and V is TRBV6-6; D might be TRBD2 (5 bases). Germline V gives CDR1 MNHNY, CDR2 SVGAGI (reference sequence). Trimming left V 1 base short and J 10 bases short, with 13 bases between. There are 13 residues in the CDR3. CDR3 in DNA: TGTGCCAGCAGTTACTATGGGCAAGAGGGCCAGTACTTC. Its protein is CASSYYGQEGQYF.

The chain uses TRBV7-2 and TRBJ2-7; the D call may be TRBD1 or TRBD2 (5 bases each). Per the germline V gene, CDR1 is SGHTA and CDR2 is FQGNSA. V was trimmed by 5 bases and J by 4 bases, leaving 12 bases between them. This CDR3 is built from 13 residues. The CDR3, as DNA: TGTGCCAGCAGCGACCGGGGACCGTACGAGCAGTACTTC. This sequence encodes CASSDRGPYEQYF.

This sequence joins TRBV7-3 and TRBJ2-5; D gene unclear. The V end was cut by 5 bases, the J end by 5 bases, with 9 bases between. The CDR3 has 12 amino acids. The germline V gene encodes CDR1 SGHTA and CDR2 FQGTGA. CDR3 in amino acids: CASSPLGETQYF. As DNA, the CDR3 is TGTGCCAGCAGCCCTCTGGGGGAGACCCAGTACTTC.

This sequence joins TRBV28 and TRBJ1-2; no firm D call. V shed 5 bases and J shed 11 bases, with 15 bases lying between them. The CDR3 is made up of 12 amino acids. Germline V lookup: CDR1 MDHEN, CDR2 SYDVKM. This CDR3 reads CASSSPQPGYTF. The CDR3 DNA reads TGTGCCAGCAGTAGCCCGCAGCCGGGGTACACCTTC.

This clone appeared once. The chain recombines TRBV7-9 with TRBJ1-6, with D uncertain. Per the germline V gene, CDR1 is SEHNR and CDR2 is FQNEAQ (reference sequence). The CDR3 has 11 amino acids. V was cut by 5 bases and J by 11 bases, with 7 bases left in between. The CDR3 coding sequence is TGTGCCAGCAGCCCAGAGACACCCCTCCACTTT. Protein product: CASSPETPLHF.

V gene TRBV27 combines with J gene TRBJ1-1; 10 nucleotides match TRBD1. Germline-derived CDR1 and CDR2 are MNHEY and SMNVEV (reference sequence). The junction had 5 bases not matched to a gene; V was cut back by 7 bases and J by 0 bases. The CDR3 spans 15 residues. The CDR3 DNA sequence: TGTGCCAGCAAAAAGGACAGGGGGATGAACACTGAAGCTTTCTTT. It codes for CASKKDRGMNTEAFF.

The J gene is TRBJ1-6, the V gene TRBV28, with D possibly matching TRBD1 (6 bases). Trimming cost V 6 bases and J 6 bases, with 15 bases left between them. The CDR3 covers 15 residues. Germline lookup yields CDR1 MDHEN and CDR2 SYDVKM. The CDR3 here is CASRVYRALNSPLHF. CDR3 nucleotide sequence: TGTGCCAGCAGGGTCTACAGGGCTCTTAATTCACCCCTCCACTTT.

V gene TRBV28 combines with J gene TRBJ1-2, with D possibly being TRBD1 (6 bases). CDR3 size: 15 residues. Germline loops: CDR1 MDHEN, CDR2 SYDVKM. V lost 1 base, J lost 8 bases, and 17 bases lay in between. The CDR3 loop is CASSLYGGRSVGYTF. In DNA, the CDR3 is TGTGCCAGCAGTTTATACGGGGGGCGCTCGGTCGGCTACACCTTC.

The chain joins TRBV12-3 or TRBV12-4 to TRBJ1-5; no clear D. Trimming removed 4 bases at V and 5 bases at J, with 9 bases between. This CDR3 spans 13 amino acids. CDR3 amino acids: CASSSGPDQPQHF. CDR3 coding DNA: TGTGCCAGCAGTTCGGGCCCCGATCAGCCCCAGCATTTT.

This chain links TRBV7-9 with TRBJ2-1, with D possibly being TRBD2 (7 bases). This CDR3 has 18 residues. The V gene lost 5 bases and the J gene lost 9 bases, with 29 bases spanning the gap. From germline, CDR1 is SEHNR and CDR2 FQNEAQ (reference sequence). CDR3 region: CASSAHNPTGGGRGEQFF. CDR3 in DNA: TGTGCCAGCAGCGCACACAACCCTACTGGCGGGGGCCGTGGTGAGCAGTTCTTC.

This chain uses TRBV7-9 with TRBJ2-7, with 8 bases matching TRBD1. J lost 2 bases, V lost 5 bases, and 11 bases had no gene match. The CDR3 has 16 residues. CDR1 is SEHNR and CDR2 is FQNEAQ in the germline V gene (reference sequence). The CDR3 is CASSPQRTGPTYEQYF. Here the CDR3 DNA reads TGTGCCAGCAGCCCTCAGAGGACAGGGCCCACCTACGAGCAGTACTTC.

The V call is TRBV2, the J call TRBJ1-4; D possibly corresponds to TRBD1 (5 bases). V was pared by 0 bases and J by 3 bases, with 14 bases between. The CDR3 loop spans 17 amino acids. The germline V gene encodes CDR1 SNHLY and CDR2 FYNNEI. CDR3 sequence: CASSEATPGEANEKLFF. The CDR3 nucleotides are TGTGCCAGCAGTGAAGCTACCCCGGGGGAGGCTAATGAAAAACTGTTTTTT.

J is TRBJ1-4 and V is TRBV30, with D perhaps TRBD1 (5 bases). The ends were cut back, 2 bases at V and 7 bases at J, with 11 bases in the middle. The CDR3 is made up of 13 amino acids. Germline loops: CDR1 GTSNPN, CDR2 SVGIG (reference sequence). CDR3 protein: CAWSRQGPEKLFF. The CDR3 DNA reads as TGTGCCTGGAGTAGGCAGGGACCTGAAAAACTGTTTTTT.

CDR3 sequence reads: CASSFLAGSGLGQPQHF. CDR3 coding DNA: TGTGCCAGCAGTTTTTTAGCGGGGAGTGGTCTCGGTCAGCCCCAGCATTTT. V is TRBV27 and J is TRBJ1-5, with D uncertain. Deletions cut 3 bases from V and 6 bases from J, with 21 bases between. The CDR3 runs to 17 residues. Germline CDR1 is MNHEY and CDR2 is SMNVEV (reference sequence).

Concerning this clone itself: A read error may explain this, as a much larger clone is one base away. The sample has other DNA sequences that encode this CDR3 too. This chain uses TRBV28 with TRBJ1-2; TRBD1 might be the D (6 bases). This CDR3 spans 13 amino acids. Germline-derived CDR1 and CDR2 are MDHEN and SYDVKM. Deletions cut 6 bases from V and 1 base from J, with 9 bases between. CDR3 in DNA: TGTGCCAGCAGCTCACAGGGTAACTATGGCTACACCTTC. It encodes CASSSQGNYGYTF.

The CDR3 protein is CASSYMGQGNHEKLFF. The CDR3 nucleotides are TGTGCCAGCAGTTATATGGGACAGGGGAATCATGAAAAACTGTTTTTT. The chain links TRBV6-5 to TRBJ1-4, with TRBD1 matching 10 bases. The length of the CDR3 is 16 residues. Losses at the gene ends were 3 bases for V and 6 bases for J; bases not matched to a gene: 7. In germline, CDR1 is MNHEY, CDR2 SVGAGI.

The rearrangement uses TRBV4-1 and TRBJ1-1, with unresolved D. There are 15 residues in the CDR3. Germline CDR1 reads MGHRA; CDR2 reads YSYEKL. Trimming shortened V by 0 bases and J by 1 base, and 9 bases separated the two germline ends. The CDR3 here is CASSQESGTNTEAFF. In DNA form, the CDR3 reads TGCGCCAGCAGCCAAGAGTCAGGAACGAACACTGAAGCTTTCTTT.